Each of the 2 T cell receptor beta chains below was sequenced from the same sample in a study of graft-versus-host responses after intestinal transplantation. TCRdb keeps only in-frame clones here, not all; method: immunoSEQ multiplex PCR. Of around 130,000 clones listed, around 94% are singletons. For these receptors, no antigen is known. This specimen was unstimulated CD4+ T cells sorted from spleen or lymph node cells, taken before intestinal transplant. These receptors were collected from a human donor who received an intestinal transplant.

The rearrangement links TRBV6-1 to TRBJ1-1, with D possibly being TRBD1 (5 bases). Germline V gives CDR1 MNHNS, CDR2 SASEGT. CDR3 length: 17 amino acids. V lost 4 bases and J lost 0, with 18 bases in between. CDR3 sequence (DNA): TGTGCCAGCAGTGGAGATAGGGAACAGGACCTGAACACTGAAGCTTTCTTT. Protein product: CASSGDREQDLNTEAFF.

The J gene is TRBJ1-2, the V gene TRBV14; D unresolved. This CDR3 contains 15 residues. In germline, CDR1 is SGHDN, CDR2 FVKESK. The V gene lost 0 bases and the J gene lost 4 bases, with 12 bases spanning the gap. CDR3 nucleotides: TGTGCCAGCAGCCAAGATCGGACCTCCATCTATGGCTACACCTTC. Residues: CASSQDRTSIYGYTF.